What follows are 10 T cell receptor beta chains derived from one specimen sequenced in a study of shared clonotypes between healthy human individuals. The method was immunoSEQ multiplex PCR; TCRdb's version includes in-frame clones alone and lacks a portion of them. The sample lists about 2.5 million clones, roughly 90% occurring once. The specimen was naive CD4+ T cells from PBMCs. The subset here: CD45RA+ positively selected. The origin of the receptors is a man aged 18 to 30 in good health. Some clones in this sample may be carry-over from other donors' samples.

This chain uses TRBV6-5 with TRBJ1-1; tentatively, D is TRBD1 (5 bases). This CDR3 spans 13 amino acids. Germline CDR1 MNHEY, CDR2 SVGAGI. V was clipped by 7 bases and J by 5 bases, with 14 bases between them. CDR3 protein: CASTSPGSTEAFF. CDR3 nucleotides: TGTGCCAGCACCTCGCCAGGGAGTACTGAAGCTTTCTTT.

The gene calls are TRBV19 and TRBJ2-6, with no clear D. The V end was cut by 8 bases, the J end by 2 bases, with 10 bases between. Per the germline V gene, CDR1 is LNHDA and CDR2 is SQIVND (reference sequence). CDR3 size: 14 residues. The CDR3 reads CASLDWAGANVLTF. The CDR3 coding sequence is TGTGCCAGTCTGGATTGGGCTGGGGCCAACGTCCTGACTTTC.

V gene TRBV30 combines with J gene TRBJ1-5; 7 bases line up with TRBD1. The CDR3 loop spans 15 amino acids. J lost 0 bases, V lost 3 bases, and 5 bases had no gene match. Germline CDR1 reads GTSNPN; CDR2 reads SVGIG (reference sequence). In nucleotides, the CDR3 is TGTGCCTGGAGGACACAGGGGATTAGCAATCAGCCCCAGCATTTT. This gives the protein CAWRTQGISNQPQHF.

The V gene is TRBV18, the J gene TRBJ2-7, with a possible D match to TRBD2 (5 bases). V was shortened by 3 bases and J by 6 bases, with 6 bases between the two germline ends. The CDR3 contains 11 residues. Germline CDR1 KGHSH, CDR2 LQKENI. The CDR3 reads CASSPTSEQYF. The CDR3 DNA follows: TGTGCCAGCTCACCCACTAGCGAGCAGTACTTC.

The CDR3 coding sequence is TGCGCCAGCAGTCGAGCTCGGGACAGTTCCTACGAGCAGTACTTC. Protein product: CASSRARDSSYEQYF. The rearrangement uses TRBV10-2 and TRBJ2-7; TRBD1 aligns across 7 bases. This CDR3 is 15 amino acids long. Germline CDR1 reads WSHSY; CDR2 reads SAAADI. V gave up 5 bases and J gave up 1 base; unmatched junction bases: 8.

This clone is a singleton in its sample. The chain employs TRBV19 and TRBJ2-1, with 7 nucleotides matching TRBD1. The germline gives CDR1 LNHDA, CDR2 SQIVND (reference sequence). CDR3 length: 16 amino acids. Trimming cost V 2 bases and J 5 bases; bases outside gene matches: 9. CDR3 protein: CASSILGRGSDNEQFF. The CDR3 region has the DNA TGTGCCAGTAGTATACTGGGCAGGGGGTCCGACAATGAGCAGTTCTTC.

This clone has a single count. This chain connects TRBV19 to TRBJ2-3; D not resolved. Germline V CDR1 and CDR2: LNHDA, SQIVND (reference sequence). The CDR3 spans 19 residues. V was cut by 5 bases and J by 4 bases, with 28 bases left in between. This chain's CDR3 is CASSVKSPSRSKVPDTQYF. The CDR3 DNA sequence: TGTGCCAGTAGTGTCAAGAGTCCCTCGCGTTCCAAGGTCCCAGATACGCAGTATTTT.

CDR3 DNA: TGTGCCAGCAGCTTGCTTACCCGGGACAGGGAGCGTGAGCAGTTCTTC. This translates into CASSLLTRDREREQFF. V usage is TRBV5-6 and J usage is TRBJ2-1; 9 bases line up with TRBD1. The CDR3 is 16 residues long. The V gene's germline CDR1 is SGHDT and CDR2 YYEEEE. The ends lost 1 base at V and 9 bases at J; junction bases unmatched: 11.

This chain joins TRBV5-1 and TRBJ1-1; 7 bases agree with TRBD1. The CDR3 is 15 residues long. With V trimmed by 2 bases and J by 6 bases, 10 bases remained unmatched. The V gene's germline CDR1 is SGHRS and CDR2 YFSETQ. This chain's CDR3 is CASSLLTGVVAEAFF. The CDR3 DNA reads as TGCGCCAGCAGCTTATTAACAGGGGTGGTTGCTGAAGCTTTCTTT.

The chain combines TRBV5-6 with TRBJ2-3; 11 bases are shared with TRBD2. Germline trimming cut 3 bases from V and 9 bases from J; bases unmatched to any gene: 6. The CDR3 sequence is 14 residues long. Per germline, CDR1 SGHDT and CDR2 YYEEEE. CDR3 DNA: TGTGCCAGCAGCTCCCCTAGCGGGAGGAGAACGCAGTATTTT. Protein sequence: CASSSPSGRRTQYF.